What follows describes a single T cell receptor (beta chain). What it binds is unknown. These data belong to a study of Ad26.COV2.S vaccination and SARS-CoV-2 variants. In germline, CDR1 is LGHNA, CDR2 YSLEER. This CDR3 has 22 amino acids. The ends were cut back, 3 bases at V and 3 bases at J, with 30 bases in the middle. Sequenced by immunoSEQ multiplex PCR; TCRdb stores in-frame clones only, minus some. The table has around 450,000 clones, 89% seen once; the top ten hold approximately 2.5%. Treatment of the sample: around 19 received Ad26.COV2.S at low or high dose, single or two shots; 5 received placebo; per-sample allocation not given. Sampling happened 63 days after the first vaccine or placebo injection. Study-level results: Vaccine and placebo recipients had similar non-spike TCR breadth.

Sample: peripheral blood, taken in a trial of Ad26.COV2.S vaccine versus placebo. The receptor was isolated from a person aged 18 to 59 who received the Ad26.COV2.S COVID-19 vaccine or a placebo. The chain links TRBV4-3 to TRBJ1-6; D is perhaps TRBD1 (6 bases). This CDR3 reads CASSQAVMRGGTGEYYNSPLHF. CDR3 coding DNA: TGCGCCAGCAGCCAGGCAGTCATGAGGGGGGGGACGGGAGAGTACTATAATTCACCCCTCCACTTT.